The 20 T cell receptor beta chains given below trace back to one sample, sequenced in a study of blood T cell repertoires in COVID-19. TCRdb's copy holds only in-frame clones and misses some; the assay was immunoSEQ multiplex PCR. The sample consists of roughly 200,000 clones, 65% to 85% of them appearing once. What was sequenced was peripheral blood. The receptors derive from a man aged 35 to 55 with active or convalescent COVID-19.

The CDR3 sequence is CASSQEAGAKNIQYF. The DNA for the CDR3 is TGTGCCAGCAGCCAAGAAGCGGGAGCCAAAAACATTCAGTACTTC. The chain combines TRBV4-2 with TRBJ2-4; TRBD2 is a possible D gene (6 bases). Looked up from germline, CDR1 is LGHNA and CDR2 is YNFKEQ. The CDR3 has 15 residues. V dropped 0 bases and J dropped 0 bases, with 6 bases sitting between them.

The J gene is TRBJ1-2, the V gene TRBV3-1 (or the pseudogene TRBV3-2); D ambiguous. This CDR3 region has 13 residues. Trimming took off 0 bases at V and 3 bases at J, with 5 bases between the two ends. Germline V gene data show CDR1 as LGHDT and CDR2 as YNNKEL (reference sequence). The CDR3 bases are TGTGCCAGCAGCCAAGATCCCGACTATGGCTACACCTTC. Residues: CASSQDPDYGYTF.

The V and J genes are TRBV27 and TRBJ2-1; D is undetermined. Germline CDR1 and CDR2: MNHEY and SMNVEV (reference sequence). The CDR3 contains 14 residues. The V and J ends lost 6 bases and 2 bases respectively, with 11 bases between them. CDR3 loop: CASSVGSTYNEQFF. The CDR3 nucleotides are TGTGCCAGCAGCGTCGGGTCCACCTACAATGAGCAGTTCTTC.

This chain joins TRBV6-5 and TRBJ1-1; D remains ambiguous. The germline CDR1 and CDR2 sequences are MNHEY and SVGAGI. V lost 6 bases and J 3 bases, leaving 14 bases between the germline ends. This CDR3 region has 14 residues. The chain's CDR3 is CASRTKYRDTEAFF. DNA of the CDR3: TGTGCCAGCAGAACCAAGTATCGAGACACTGAAGCTTTCTTT.

The chain combines TRBV7-2 with TRBJ1-2; D might be TRBD1 (6 bases). Germline V lookup: CDR1 SGHTA, CDR2 FQGNSA. Deletions cut 5 bases from V and 1 base from J, with 14 bases between. CDR3 length equals 15 residues. CDR3 DNA sequence: TGTGCCAGCAGCCACAGGACAGCCAGTAACTATGGCTACACCTTC. Translating it yields CASSHRTASNYGYTF.

CDR3 DNA: TGTGCCAGCAGAATTGGACAGTCCCACTATGGCTACACCTTC. This encodes CASRIGQSHYGYTF. This chain uses TRBV28 with TRBJ1-2; weak D call: TRBD1 (6 bases). This CDR3 has 14 amino acids. CDR1 is MDHEN and CDR2 is SYDVKM in the germline V gene. Trimming shortened V by 6 bases and J by 3 bases, and 14 bases separated the two germline ends.

The chain couples TRBV6-2 or TRBV6-3 to TRBJ2-1; 10 bases line up with TRBD2. V dropped 2 bases and J dropped 5; count of bases not matched to a gene: 12. CDR1 is MNHEY, CDR2 SVGEGT, per germline. This CDR3 region has 18 residues. The CDR3 bases are TGTGCCAGCAGTTACCGGGTAGGAGCGGGAGGGTTGAACAATGAGCAGTTCTTC. This gives the protein CASSYRVGAGGLNNEQFF.

This clone occurred a few times. The rearrangement joins TRBV19 to TRBJ1-3; D not certain. V lost 1 base to trimming and J lost 1 base, with 8 bases between them. Per the germline V gene, CDR1 is LNHDA and CDR2 is SQIVND (reference sequence). The CDR3 totals 15 residues. The CDR3 DNA follows: TGTGCCAGTAGTATAGGAGGCTCATCTGGAAACACCATATATTTT. This sequence encodes CASSIGGSSGNTIYF.

The gene calls are TRBV24-1 and TRBJ2-1; D is perhaps TRBD2 (5 bases). Germline CDR1 and CDR2: KGHDR and SFDVKD. V lost 0 bases, J lost 7 bases, and 12 bases lay in between. The CDR3 has 15 residues. CDR3 DNA: TGTGCCACCAGTGATTTGCAACGGGATTTTAATGAGCAGTTCTTC. This translates into CATSDLQRDFNEQFF.

This clone was picked up a small number of times. The chain recombines TRBV7-9 with TRBJ2-2, with 8 bases identical to TRBD1. CDR1 is SEHNR, CDR2 FQNEAQ, per germline (reference sequence). The CDR3 extends over 17 amino acids. With 5 bases clipped from V and 2 bases from J, the junction kept 10 bases outside the gene matches. The CDR3: CASSSSAGGANTGELFF. The DNA for the CDR3 is TGTGCCAGCAGCAGCTCGGCAGGGGGCGCCAACACCGGGGAGCTGTTTTTT.

The chain joins TRBV12-3 or TRBV12-4 to TRBJ1-1, with D maybe TRBD1 (5 bases). V lost 6 bases to trimming and J lost 3 bases, with 11 bases between them. The CDR3 sequence is 13 residues long. CDR3: CASSVQAYTEAFF. CDR3 bases: TGTGCCAGCAGCGTACAGGCCTACACTGAAGCTTTCTTT.

The chain is built from TRBV5-8 and TRBJ2-7, with TRBD1 matching 8 bases. V dropped 3 bases and J dropped 4; count of bases not matched to a gene: 9. The length of the CDR3 is 15 residues. CDR1 SGHTS and CDR2 YDEGEE come from the germline V gene. This CDR3 is CASSWAGQAYYEQYF. CDR3 DNA sequence: TGTGCCAGCAGCTGGGCGGGACAGGCGTATTACGAGCAGTACTTC.

This chain uses TRBV11-3 with TRBJ1-2, with 12 nucleotides matching TRBD1. Germline loops: CDR1 SGHNT, CDR2 YENEEA. Trimming removed 2 bases from V and 7 bases from J; junction bases left unmatched: 5. This CDR3 is built from 15 residues. This chain's CDR3 is CASSLTGTGGGGYTF. CDR3 in DNA: TGTGCCAGCAGCTTAACCGGGACAGGGGGCGGTGGCTACACCTTC.

This clone was recorded only once. This sequence joins TRBV6-5 and TRBJ1-3, with 7 positions matching TRBD1. The CDR3 totals 15 residues. Germline V gives CDR1 MNHEY, CDR2 SVGAGI. V lost 5 bases and J lost 2; bases outside the gene matches: 6. The CDR3 DNA reads TGTGCCAGCAGTAGCGGACAGGATCCTGGAAACACCATATATTTT. It yields the protein CASSSGQDPGNTIYF.

This chain joins TRBV5-4 and TRBJ1-2; TRBD1 agrees at 8 bases. Trimming removed 5 bases from V and 8 bases from J; junction bases left unmatched: 11. CDR3 length: 14 amino acids. Per germline, CDR1 SGHNT and CDR2 YYREEE (reference sequence). CDR3 DNA: TGTGCCAGCAGAACCGCGGGACAGGCTAACGGCTACACCTTC. It encodes CASRTAGQANGYTF.

The chain joins TRBV5-1 to TRBJ2-3; TRBD1 aligns across 8 bases. Germline V lookup: CDR1 SGHRS, CDR2 YFSETQ. CDR3 length: 15 residues. The CDR3, as DNA: TGCGTTACACGCGTGGGGCAGGGGGCGCAGGATACGCAGTATTTT. Its translation is CVTRVGQGAQDTQYF. The variable domain in full, completed from reference TRBV5-1 and TRBJ2-3, reads KAGVTQTPRYLIKTRGQQVTLSCSPISGHRSVSWYQQTPGQGLQFLFEYFSETQRNKGNFPGRFSGRQFSNSRSEMNVSTLELGDSALYLCVTRVGQGAQDTQYFGPGTRLTVL.

The CDR3 DNA is TGTGCCAGCAGTCCTGGGGCGGCGAACACTGAAGCTTTCTTT. As protein: CASSPGAANTEAFF. V and J are TRBV7-6 and TRBJ1-1; perhaps TRBD1 as D (5 bases). CDR1 SGHVS and CDR2 FNYEAQ come from the germline V gene. The CDR3 is made up of 14 amino acids. V shed 6 bases and J shed 1 base, with 12 bases lying between them.

Details on this clone: Distinct nucleotide sequences in the sample also encode this CDR3. The chain links TRBV19 to TRBJ1-1; TRBD1 might be the D (6 bases). This CDR3 is 14 amino acids long. Trimming stripped 4 bases from V and 0 bases from J, with 9 bases between. CDR1 and CDR2 from the germline V gene are LNHDA and SQIVND (reference sequence). CDR3 residues: CASSTGQLNTEAFF. CDR3 in DNA: TGTGCCAGTAGTACGGGACAACTGAACACTGAAGCTTTCTTT. The full variable domain, its missing parts supplied by reference TRBV19 and TRBJ1-1, is DGGITQSPKYLFRKEGQNVTLSCEQNLNHDAMYWYRQDPGQGLRLIYYSQIVNDFQKGDIAEGYSVSREKKESFPLTVTSAQKNPTAFYLCASSTGQLNTEAFFGQGTRLTVV.

This sequence joins TRBV29-1 and TRBJ1-1; 7 positions agree with TRBD1. CDR3 length: 16 residues. J was trimmed by 1 base and V by 5 bases; bases with no gene match: 13. Germline CDR1 SQVTM, CDR2 ANQGSEA. The CDR3 loop reads CSVLKSPRTGNTEAFF. In DNA, the CDR3 is TGCAGCGTTTTGAAGAGCCCACGGACAGGGAACACTGAAGCTTTCTTT.

For the CDR3, the DNA is TGTGCCAGCAGCCTAACTGGGACTAGCGGGGGGACAGATACGCAGTATTTT. This encodes CASSLTGTSGGTDTQYF. This sequence joins TRBV5-6 and TRBJ2-3; TRBD2 aligns across 15 bases. After removal of 4 bases from V and 3 bases from J, the junction contained 6 bases not matched to a gene. CDR1 is SGHDT and CDR2 is YYEEEE in the germline V gene. This CDR3 spans 17 amino acids.